These T cell receptor beta chains were read from a single sample in a study of immune characterization of retroperitoneal liposarcoma. Each CDR3 protein gets one entry after TCRdb re-called the PCR reads with MiXCR. The sample consists of 1,500 to 2,000 distinct CDR3 sequences, approximately 40% of them appearing once. Sequencing was done on a sample of tumor tissue. The origin of the receptors is a female donor with retroperitoneal liposarcoma. Both conserved end residues are part of each CDR3. A D gene is named only where the DNA matches it firmly. Some rows have no size entry. The others give once, few or many, or a class for an expanded clone.

v_call: TRBV11-3
j_call: TRBJ2-1
d_call: NA
clone_size: NA
cdr3_aa: CASSITRNEQFF
cdr3_nt: TGTGCCAGCAGCATTACTAGGAATGAGCAGTTCTTC

v_call: TRBV25-1
j_call: TRBJ2-3
d_call: TRBD2
clone_size: NA
cdr3_aa: CASSDSSSGSGTDTQYF
cdr3_nt: TGTGCCAGCAGTGATTCGTCTAGCGGGAGTGGGACAGATACGCAGTATTTT

v_call: TRBV25-1
j_call: TRBJ2-7
d_call: NA
clone_size: NA
cdr3_aa: CASSDKTYEQYF
cdr3_nt: TGTGCCAGCAGTGACAAAACCTACGAGCAGTACTTC

v_call: TRBV7-2
j_call: TRBJ2-5
d_call: NA
clone_size: large
cdr3_aa: CASSFNGGFEQYF
cdr3_nt: TGTGCCAGCAGCTTTAACGGGGGCTTTGAGCAGTACTTC

v_call: TRBV7-6
j_call: TRBJ2-3
d_call: NA
clone_size: NA
cdr3_aa: CASSRLGGTDTQYF
cdr3_nt: TGTGCCAGCAGCCGACTAGGGGGCACAGATACGCAGTATTTT

v_call: TRBV6-1
j_call: TRBJ2-1
d_call: TRBD2
clone_size: NA
cdr3_aa: CASTSSLAGDNEQFF
cdr3_nt: TGTGCCAGCACAAGCTCGCTAGCGGGAGACAATGAGCAGTTCTTC

v_call: TRBV7-2
j_call: TRBJ2-1
d_call: TRBD2
clone_size: NA
cdr3_aa: CASSANRRGAQYQETQFF
cdr3_nt: TGTGCCAGCAGCGCAAATAGGCGGGGGGCCCAGTACCAAGAGACCCAGTTCTTC

v_call: TRBV6-1
j_call: TRBJ2-1
d_call: TRBD1
clone_size: NA
cdr3_aa: CASSSGTENEQFF
cdr3_nt: TGTGCCAGCAGTTCTGGGACAGAAAATGAGCAGTTCTTC

v_call: TRBV12-3/TRBV12-4
j_call: TRBJ2-1
d_call: NA
clone_size: once
cdr3_aa: CASWTGNSVVDEQFF
cdr3_nt: TGTGCCAGCTGGACCGGTAATAGCGTGGTCGATGAGCAGTTCTTC

v_call: TRBV7-2
j_call: TRBJ2-5
d_call: NA
clone_size: few
cdr3_aa: CASSIKETQYF
cdr3_nt: TGTGCCAGCAGTATTAAAGAGACCCAGTACTTC

v_call: TRBV6-6
j_call: TRBJ2-7
d_call: TRBD1
clone_size: few
cdr3_aa: CASSYQGAGDEQYF
cdr3_nt: TGTGCCAGCAGTTACCAGGGGGCCGGAGACGAGCAGTACTTC

v_call: TRBV6-1
j_call: TRBJ2-1
d_call: TRBD2
clone_size: NA
cdr3_aa: CASSAGTIYEQFF
cdr3_nt: TGTGCCAGCAGTGCCGGGACTATTTACGAGCAGTTCTTC

v_call: TRBV12-3/TRBV12-4
j_call: TRBJ2-5
d_call: NA
clone_size: NA
cdr3_aa: CASTLGGSQETQYF
cdr3_nt: TGTGCCAGCACCTTGGGGGGTTCCCAAGAGACCCAGTACTTC

v_call: TRBV12-3/TRBV12-4
j_call: TRBJ2-7
d_call: TRBD2
clone_size: few
cdr3_aa: CASSRTSADYEQYF
cdr3_nt: TGTGCCAGCAGTCGGACTAGCGCGGACTACGAGCAGTACTTC

v_call: TRBV27
j_call: TRBJ2-1
d_call: NA
clone_size: NA
cdr3_aa: CASSRLVGYEQFF
cdr3_nt: TGTGCCAGCAGTAGATTGGTCGGTTATGAGCAGTTCTTC

v_call: TRBV6-1
j_call: TRBJ2-1
d_call: TRBD2
clone_size: few
cdr3_aa: CASSDKRGGGDEQFF
cdr3_nt: TGTGCCAGCAGTGATAAGCGGGGGGGCGGGGATGAGCAGTTCTTC

v_call: TRBV12-3/TRBV12-4
j_call: TRBJ1-2
d_call: TRBD1
clone_size: NA
cdr3_aa: CASSPKGQGAGGYTF
cdr3_nt: TGTGCCAGCAGCCCCAAAGGACAGGGGGCTGGTGGCTACACCTTC

v_call: TRBV7-2
j_call: TRBJ2-3
d_call: NA
clone_size: NA
cdr3_aa: CASSHLGERGDTQYF
cdr3_nt: TGTGCCAGCAGCCACCTGGGAGAGAGGGGGGATACGCAGTATTTT

v_call: TRBV7-2
j_call: TRBJ2-5
d_call: TRBD2
clone_size: NA
cdr3_aa: CASSLGPPSGRAEETQYF
cdr3_nt: TGTGCCAGCAGCTTAGGGCCCCCTAGCGGGAGGGCCGAAGAGACCCAGTACTTC

v_call: TRBV6-1
j_call: TRBJ2-1
d_call: NA
clone_size: NA
cdr3_aa: CASSEAPGPPKEQFF
cdr3_nt: TGTGCCAGCAGTGAAGCGCCAGGTCCCCCCAAAGAGCAGTTCTTC

v_call: TRBV6-1
j_call: TRBJ2-4
d_call: NA
clone_size: NA
cdr3_aa: CASSEAVQGGIQYF
cdr3_nt: TGTGCCAGCAGTGAAGCAGTTCAGGGAGGCATTCAGTACTTC

v_call: TRBV24-1
j_call: TRBJ2-1
d_call: TRBD2
clone_size: medium-sized
cdr3_aa: CATSDRAGAAYNEQFF
cdr3_nt: TGTGCCACCAGTGATCGTGCGGGAGCGGCCTACAATGAGCAGTTCTTC

v_call: TRBV25-1
j_call: TRBJ2-3
d_call: NA
clone_size: few
cdr3_aa: CASSYTDTQYF
cdr3_nt: TGTGCCAGCAGTTACACAGATACGCAGTATTTT

v_call: TRBV27
j_call: TRBJ2-1
d_call: NA
clone_size: NA
cdr3_aa: CASSLGVWDNEQFF
cdr3_nt: TGTGCCAGCAGTTTAGGGGTCTGGGACAATGAGCAGTTCTTC

v_call: TRBV6-6
j_call: TRBJ2-1
d_call: NA
clone_size: NA
cdr3_aa: CASSYSALRVLSETQFF
cdr3_nt: TGTGCCAGCAGTTACTCTGCCTTAAGGGTGCTGTCGGAGACCCAGTTCTTC

v_call: TRBV6-1
j_call: TRBJ2-5
d_call: NA
clone_size: few
cdr3_aa: CASSALLPGETQYF
cdr3_nt: TGTGCCAGCAGTGCTTTACTCCCAGGGGAGACCCAGTACTTC

v_call: TRBV6-6
j_call: TRBJ2-1
d_call: TRBD1
clone_size: few
cdr3_aa: CASSYGQGGVNEQFF
cdr3_nt: TGTGCCAGCAGTTACGGACAGGGGGGTGTTAATGAGCAGTTCTTC

v_call: TRBV6-8
j_call: TRBJ2-3
d_call: NA
clone_size: NA
cdr3_aa: CASGGLDADTQYF
cdr3_nt: TGTGCCAGCGGAGGGTTAGACGCAGATACGCAGTATTTT

v_call: TRBV6-6
j_call: TRBJ2-5
d_call: TRBD2
clone_size: few
cdr3_aa: CASSYSGLAGGGEQYF
cdr3_nt: TGTGCCAGCAGTTACAGTGGTCTAGCGGGAGGGGGGGAGCAGTACTTC

v_call: TRBV27
j_call: TRBJ2-7
d_call: TRBD1
clone_size: NA
cdr3_aa: CASSFYGTGAYEQYF
cdr3_nt: TGTGCCAGCAGTTTTTACGGGACAGGGGCCTACGAGCAGTACTTC

v_call: TRBV6-2/TRBV6-3
j_call: TRBJ2-5
d_call: NA
clone_size: few
cdr3_aa: CASSPQGPDTSETQYF
cdr3_nt: TGTGCCAGCAGTCCCCAGGGGCCTGATACCTCAGAGACCCAGTACTTC

v_call: TRBV6-1
j_call: TRBJ2-7
d_call: NA
clone_size: NA
cdr3_aa: CASREGQATFGQYF
cdr3_nt: TGTGCCAGCAGGGAGGGCCAAGCAACCTTCGGGCAGTACTTC

v_call: TRBV7-6
j_call: TRBJ2-6
d_call: NA
clone_size: NA
cdr3_aa: CATGVGANVLTF
cdr3_nt: TGTGCCACTGGGGTTGGGGCCAACGTCCTGACTTTC

v_call: TRBV10-2
j_call: TRBJ2-7
d_call: NA
clone_size: hyperexpanded
cdr3_aa: CASSDPGRGQQYF
cdr3_nt: TGCGCCAGCAGTGATCCAGGGCGGGGGCAACAGTACTTC

v_call: TRBV6-8
j_call: TRBJ2-7
d_call: NA
clone_size: NA
cdr3_aa: CASSPWQGPYEQYF
cdr3_nt: TGTGCCAGCAGTCCCTGGCAGGGCCCCTACGAGCAGTACTTC

v_call: TRBV6-1
j_call: TRBJ2-1
d_call: TRBD2
clone_size: NA
cdr3_aa: CASTPGGGSYNEQFF
cdr3_nt: TGTGCCAGCACTCCGGGGGGGGGCTCCTACAATGAGCAGTTCTTC

v_call: TRBV7-6
j_call: TRBJ2-1
d_call: NA
clone_size: large
cdr3_aa: CASSLEAVGYNEQFF
cdr3_nt: TGTGCCAGCAGCTTAGAGGCCGTCGGATACAATGAGCAGTTCTTC

v_call: TRBV6-6
j_call: TRBJ2-1
d_call: TRBD2
clone_size: NA
cdr3_aa: CASTSFYSGSPNNEQFF
cdr3_nt: TGTGCCAGCACAAGTTTTTATAGCGGGAGTCCGAACAATGAGCAGTTCTTC

v_call: TRBV12-3/TRBV12-4
j_call: TRBJ2-1
d_call: NA
clone_size: NA
cdr3_aa: CASSSFSGLSYNEQFF
cdr3_nt: TGTGCCAGCAGTAGCTTTAGCGGCCTCTCCTACAATGAGCAGTTCTTC

v_call: TRBV27
j_call: TRBJ2-7
d_call: TRBD2
clone_size: once
cdr3_aa: CASTQTGLAGKSYEQYF
cdr3_nt: TGTGCCAGCACCCAAACTGGACTAGCGGGGAAAAGTTACGAGCAGTACTTC

v_call: TRBV10-1
j_call: TRBJ2-2
d_call: NA
clone_size: NA
cdr3_aa: CASSDSGELFF
cdr3_nt: TGCGCCAGCTCAGACAGCGGGGAGCTGTTTTTT

v_call: TRBV6-2/TRBV6-3
j_call: TRBJ2-7
d_call: NA
clone_size: NA
cdr3_aa: CASSYYADLPGSYNEQYF
cdr3_nt: TGTGCCAGCAGTTACTACGCTGACCTCCCCGGGTCCTACAATGAGCAGTACTTC

v_call: TRBV7-2
j_call: TRBJ2-5
d_call: NA
clone_size: few
cdr3_aa: CASSLARLVRAQETQYF
cdr3_nt: TGTGCCAGCAGCTTAGCGAGACTAGTTAGGGCCCAAGAGACCCAGTACTTC

v_call: TRBV12-3/TRBV12-4
j_call: TRBJ2-1
d_call: TRBD2
clone_size: NA
cdr3_aa: CASSLLAGVSNEQFF
cdr3_nt: TGTGCCAGCAGTTTACTAGCGGGAGTATCCAATGAGCAGTTCTTC

v_call: TRBV12-3/TRBV12-4
j_call: TRBJ2-7
d_call: TRBD2
clone_size: few
cdr3_aa: CASSRRRGSGRYEQYF
cdr3_nt: TGTGCCAGCAGCCGCAGGCGGGGTAGCGGGAGATACGAGCAGTACTTC

v_call: TRBV7-2
j_call: TRBJ2-5
d_call: TRBD2
clone_size: NA
cdr3_aa: CASSPRPSLAGMQETQYF
cdr3_nt: TGTGCCAGCAGCCCACGCCCCTCGCTAGCGGGGATGCAAGAGACCCAGTACTTC

v_call: TRBV6-6
j_call: TRBJ2-1
d_call: TRBD2
clone_size: NA
cdr3_aa: CASRRLAGGRNNEQFF
cdr3_nt: TGTGCCAGCAGACGACTAGCGGGCGGCCGGAACAATGAGCAGTTCTTC

v_call: TRBV7-2
j_call: TRBJ2-7
d_call: NA
clone_size: medium-sized
cdr3_aa: CASSFFRTDSYEQYF
cdr3_nt: TGTGCCAGCAGCTTCTTCCGGACAGACTCCTACGAGCAGTACTTC

v_call: TRBV27
j_call: TRBJ2-5
d_call: NA
clone_size: NA
cdr3_aa: CASSFTGSVEYF
cdr3_nt: TGTGCCAGCAGTTTTACAGGGTCGGTGGAATACTTC

v_call: TRBV7-6
j_call: TRBJ2-5
d_call: NA
clone_size: NA
cdr3_aa: CASSKGGAFKETQYF
cdr3_nt: TGTGCCAGCAGTAAAGGGGGGGCTTTCAAGGAGACCCAGTACTTC

v_call: TRBV7-2
j_call: TRBJ2-1
d_call: NA
clone_size: large
cdr3_aa: CASSFQVGETQFF
cdr3_nt: TGTGCCAGCAGCTTTCAGGTGGGAGAGACCCAGTTCTTC

v_call: TRBV6-1
j_call: TRBJ2-5
d_call: NA
clone_size: NA
cdr3_aa: CASSSQLGQAGTF
cdr3_nt: TGTGCCAGCAGTTCCCAATTGGGCCAGGCTGGGACCTTC

v_call: TRBV10-2
j_call: TRBJ2-7
d_call: TRBD1
clone_size: NA
cdr3_aa: CASRRGSGTGSVYEQYF
cdr3_nt: TGCGCCAGCAGGAGGGGGTCCGGGACAGGGAGTGTCTACGAGCAGTACTTC

v_call: TRBV6-1
j_call: TRBJ2-2
d_call: NA
clone_size: large
cdr3_aa: CASSFSGLHQNTGELFF
cdr3_nt: TGTGCCAGCAGCTTCTCCGGGCTACACCAGAACACCGGGGAGCTGTTTTTT

v_call: TRBV6-1
j_call: TRBJ2-3
d_call: TRBD1
clone_size: NA
cdr3_aa: CASSEGQGRTDTQYF
cdr3_nt: TGTGCCAGCAGTGAGGGACAGGGGCGCACAGATACGCAGTATTTT

v_call: TRBV6-5
j_call: TRBJ2-1
d_call: TRBD2
clone_size: medium-sized
cdr3_aa: CASSRRTGLAGQETQFF
cdr3_nt: TGTGCCAGCAGTCGACGTACGGGACTAGCGGGCCAAGAGACCCAGTTCTTC

v_call: TRBV10-2
j_call: TRBJ2-6
d_call: NA
clone_size: few
cdr3_aa: CASTKGPGFPSGANVLTF
cdr3_nt: TGCGCCAGCACTAAAGGCCCAGGGTTTCCCTCTGGGGCCAACGTCCTGACTTTC

v_call: TRBV7-6
j_call: TRBJ2-5
d_call: NA
clone_size: NA
cdr3_aa: CASSLEGLGTQYF
cdr3_nt: TGTGCCAGCAGCTTAGAGGGACTGGGGACCCAGTACTTC

v_call: TRBV6-1
j_call: TRBJ2-1
d_call: NA
clone_size: large
cdr3_aa: CASSEYLSETQFF
cdr3_nt: TGTGCCAGCAGTGAATACTTATCGGAGACCCAGTTCTTC